This T cell receptor beta chain was recovered during a study of blood T cell repertoires in COVID-19. Study-level information: Some COVID-19 samples were acute and others convalescent; all came from the United States, Italy and Spain. T cells, B-cell-depleted T cells, or PBMCs provided the cDNA or gDNA that served as material.

In the original workflow: Scientists estimated how many nucleated cells there were by amplifying reference gene primers. Measured with immunoSEQ multiplex PCR; TCRdb has only the in-frame clones, and not every one. V and J calls and clone size are those listed in that table; D and trimming were worked out from the DNA. This sample yields tens of thousands of clones, of which over 70% are seen a single time; 3% to 3.5% belongs to the top ten. In its sample, this clone was seen a few times. Per germline, CDR1 SGHTA and CDR2 FQGNSA. This CDR3 region has 17 residues. V was trimmed by 0 bases and J by 2 bases, leaving 15 bases between them.

Input material: peripheral blood. The chain combines TRBV7-2 with TRBJ2-3; D may be TRBD1 (6 bases). The clonotype originates from a human donor in a cohort sampled during active COVID-19. CDR3 in amino acids: CASSLAAGTTYTDTQYF. For the CDR3, the DNA is TGTGCCAGCAGCTTAGCGGCCGGGACAACCTACACAGATACGCAGTATTTT.